This entry features one T cell receptor beta chain sequence. The antigen is not known. Fulfillment of recently defined diagnostic criteria for definite or probable disease was shown by the patients with Susac syndrome. The CD8+ and CD4+ T cells were isolated magnetically using a negative isolation approach, whereas the TEMRA cells were enriched by FACS. The data are from a study of CD8 T cells in Susac syndrome. CDR3 size: 15 residues. V lost 5 bases to trimming and J lost 0 bases, with 11 bases between them. Germline CDR1 reads SGDLS; CDR2 reads YYNGEE. RNA was extracted with the RNeasy kit, and a quantity of roughly 0.5 to 1 ug was reverse transcribed using random hexamers. Amplification of TCR beta CDR3 used immunoSEQ multiplex PCR across 54 Vbeta and 13 Jbeta. MiXCR, applied by TCRdb to the immunoSEQ multiplex PCR reads, yields one record per CDR3 protein. The sample carries under 95,000 distinct CDR3 sequences, 95% recorded once.

The study, taken as a whole, reports: The study found that Susac CD8+ clonal expansion peaked in TEMRA cells and active patients.

The source is a human donor with Susac syndrome. The rearrangement joins TRBV9 to TRBJ1-4; D is unresolved. The sample was CD8+ T cells from PBMCs. The CDR3 region has the DNA TGTGCCAGCAGAACCGGGAGGGCAACTAATGAAAAACTGTTTTTT. Translating gives CASRTGRATNEKLFF.